The present T cell receptor beta chain was sequenced within a study of cytomegalovirus exposure and HLA in healthy donors. PCR involved 60 Vbeta and 13 Jbeta primers. Assay used: immunoSEQ multiplex PCR; TCRdb lists only in-frame clones, some missing. The data contain about 40,000 clones, 70% to 90% of them singletons. The V gene's germline CDR1 is KGHSH and CDR2 LQKENI. The V end was cut by 8 bases, the J end by 7 bases, with 9 bases between. This CDR3 is 11 amino acids long. Sample: PBMCs. The TCR was taken from a woman aged 40 to 50 in good health and CMV-seropositive. The genes are TRBV18 and TRBJ2-1; D not resolved. The CDR3 DNA reads TGTGCCAGCCGTACAGCAAATGAGCAGTTCTTC. Translation gives CASRTANEQFF.